The rows below give T cell receptor beta chains drawn from one sample of a study of shared clonotypes between healthy human individuals. Clones were sequenced by immunoSEQ multiplex PCR, and TCRdb holds only the in-frame ones, with some missing. The sample holds approximately 2,200,000 clones, 90% to 95% seen once. The sequenced material came from naive CD8+ T cells from PBMCs. The receptors here all came from a man younger than 35 in good health. Some clones in this sample may be carry-over from other donors' samples. Each CDR3 is given with its conserved first and last residue. A D gene is named only where the DNA matches it firmly.

d_gene: NA
v_gene: TRBV27
j_gene: TRBJ2-3
CDR3nt: TGTGCCAGCAGTGTCGTTTCGACCGGGATACGCACAGATACGCAGTATTTT
CDR3aa: CASSVVSTGIRTDTQYF

d_gene: NA
v_gene: TRBV5-6
j_gene: TRBJ2-6
CDR3nt: TGTGCCAGCAGCCAAATTAAGTCGGGTGCCTCTGGGGCCAACGTCCTGACTTTC
CDR3aa: CASSQIKSGASGANVLTF

d_gene: NA
v_gene: TRBV4-1
j_gene: TRBJ2-1
CDR3nt: TGCGCCAGCAGCCAAGATTCTTTTGGCAATGAGCAGTTCTTC
CDR3aa: CASSQDSFGNEQFF

d_gene: TRBD1
v_gene: TRBV27
j_gene: TRBJ2-7
CDR3nt: TGTGCCAGCAGTTTTGACAGGGGGCTTAACGAGCAGTACTTC
CDR3aa: CASSFDRGLNEQYF

d_gene: TRBD2
v_gene: TRBV28
j_gene: TRBJ2-4
CDR3nt: TGTGCCAGCAGTTTATTGCGGGGGATGGCCAAAAACATTCAGTACTTC
CDR3aa: CASSLLRGMAKNIQYF

d_gene: NA
v_gene: TRBV5-5
j_gene: TRBJ2-1
CDR3nt: TGTGCCAGCAGCTTATTTATCGCAGGGTCCGATGAGCAGTTCTTC
CDR3aa: CASSLFIAGSDEQFF

d_gene: NA
v_gene: TRBV7-6
j_gene: TRBJ2-3
CDR3nt: TGTGCCAGCAGCTTAGAGGTTCTAGCCGATACGCAGTATTTT
CDR3aa: CASSLEVLADTQYF

d_gene: TRBD2
v_gene: TRBV27
j_gene: TRBJ2-1
CDR3nt: TGTGCCAGCAGTCCCGGGACTAGCGGGAGTCCCCTCTCCTACAATGAGCAGTTCTTC
CDR3aa: CASSPGTSGSPLSYNEQFF

d_gene: TRBD2
v_gene: TRBV11-1
j_gene: TRBJ2-7
CDR3nt: TGTGCCAGCAGCACAAGACTAGCGGGAGGCCAATCCTACGAGCAGTACTTC
CDR3aa: CASSTRLAGGQSYEQYF

d_gene: NA
v_gene: TRBV28
j_gene: TRBJ1-1
CDR3nt: TGTGCCAGCAGTTTCCGGACATATTCAGAGGGTGTCACTGAAGCTTTCTTT
CDR3aa: CASSFRTYSEGVTEAFF

d_gene: TRBD1
v_gene: TRBV10-3
j_gene: TRBJ2-1
CDR3nt: TGTGCCATCAGTGAGGGTACAGGGGGAGAGAACAATGAGCAGTTCTTC
CDR3aa: CAISEGTGGENNEQFF